The clone carrying this T cell receptor (beta chain) was seen only once. Its antigen is as yet unknown. The gene names given are mouse names. Sequencing of TCRbeta CDR3 at survey depth gave sequences and template counts. Here immunoSEQ multiplex PCR was the method, and the copy in TCRdb shows in-frame clones only, minus some. This table has 20,000 to 25,000 clones, around 63% appearing once. This record comes from a study of tissue T cells after allogeneic stem cell transplantation. Study results and limitations: Limitations included a small, clinically heterogeneous cohort and limited sampling depth. Which tissue TCRs were alloreactive or antigen-specific was not determined. Some clones might be persisting host cells. Tissue-detected TCR repertoire was only partly captured by blood and spleen T cells.

The sample comprised blood. The sequence was obtained from a female BALB/c mouse in good health. As its MHC haplotype, the strain has H2-d.

The CDR3 DNA, read in part, is TGTGCCAGCTCTCTCGGCTGGGGGGGCTGTGCAGAAACGCTGTAT. Translated, it gives CASSLGWGGCAETLY. In full, the CDR3 reads CASSLGWGGCAETLYF. The chain employs TRBV12-1 and TRBJ2-3, with TRBD2 matching 10 bases. The read ends 1 residue shy of where the CDR3 ends; the end is completed using the germline J gene. CDR1 and CDR2 (germline): SGHSN, HYEKVE. The CDR3 sequence is 16 residues long. Germline trimming cut 0 bases from V and 1 base from J; bases unmatched to any gene: 3.